Each of the 20 T cell receptor beta chains below was sequenced from the same sample in a study of cytomegalovirus exposure and HLA in healthy donors. Profiling relied on immunoSEQ multiplex PCR, and the TCRdb table lists in-frame clones only, not all of them. The sample holds roughly 220,000 clones, 85% to 95% seen once. Sequencing was performed on PBMCs. The receptor set was obtained from a woman aged 18-29 years in good health and CMV-seronegative.

This chain connects TRBV4-2 to TRBJ2-3; D is unresolved. The CDR3 extends over 16 amino acids. The germline V and J ends were trimmed by 0 bases and 5 bases, with 15 bases remaining between them. Germline lookup yields CDR1 LGHNA and CDR2 YNFKEQ. CDR3 amino acids: CASSQDRSATVDTQYF. The CDR3 DNA reads as TGTGCCAGCAGCCAAGATCGGAGCGCCACCGTAGATACGCAGTATTTT.

V is TRBV5-4 and J is TRBJ2-7; D gene ambiguous. Trimming removed 0 bases from V and 2 bases from J, with 9 bases in between. CDR3 size: 14 residues. Germline-derived CDR1 and CDR2 are SGHNT and YYREEE (reference sequence). The CDR3: CASSLGGDTYEQYF. CDR3 nucleotide sequence: TGTGCCAGCAGCTTGGGCGGCGATACCTACGAGCAGTACTTC.

This clone was seen a handful of times. The chain has TRBV6-6 and TRBJ2-7; no reliable D call. Trimming cost V 8 bases and J 3 bases, with 11 bases left between them. CDR3 length: 12 residues. Germline assignment: CDR1 MNHNY and CDR2 SVGAGI (reference sequence). CDR3 loop: CASLSIRYEQYF. The CDR3, as DNA: TGTGCCAGCCTAAGTATCCGCTACGAGCAGTACTTC.

The gene calls are TRBV18 and TRBJ1-2; D remains unclear. Germline-derived CDR1 and CDR2 are KGHSH and LQKENI. The CDR3 runs 13 residues. The V gene lost 2 bases and the J gene lost 2 bases, with 6 bases spanning the gap. The CDR3 DNA reads as TGTGCCAGCTCACCAGACGGGAACTATGGCTACACCTTC. It encodes CASSPDGNYGYTF. Variable domain in full (rest from reference TRBV18 and TRBJ1-2): NAGVMQNPRHLVRRRGQEARLRCSPMKGHSHVYWYRQLPEEGLKFMVYLQKENIIDESGMPKERFSAEFPKEGPSILRIQQVVRGDSAAYFCASSPDGNYGYTFGSGTRLTVV.

The chain joins TRBV29-1 to TRBJ1-2; D ambiguous. The CDR3 consists of 12 residues. Germline loops: CDR1 SQVTM, CDR2 ANQGSEA. V was cut by 4 bases and J by 6 bases, with 12 bases left in between. Here the CDR3 DNA reads TGCAGCGTTGTAGTGGGAGTAGATGGCTACACCTTC. Encoded protein: CSVVVGVDGYTF.

This clone was counted a few times. The chain employs TRBV6-1 and TRBJ1-2; D call uncertain. V lost 4 bases to trimming and J lost 8 bases, with 14 bases between them. The CDR3 length is 13 residues. Germline values: CDR1 MNHNS, CDR2 SASEGT. The DNA of the CDR3 is TGTGCCAGCAGTGCGTCGCAGGTGGGCGGCTACACCTTC. It is translated as CASSASQVGGYTF.

The chain combines TRBV5-1 with TRBJ2-2; the match to TRBD2 covers 9 bases. This CDR3 region has 15 residues. Germline CDR1 reads SGHRS; CDR2 reads YFSETQ. Trimming cost V 2 bases and J 7 bases; bases outside gene matches: 6. This CDR3 reads CASSFSAGGIGELFF. The CDR3, as DNA: TGCGCCAGCAGCTTTTCGGCGGGAGGGATCGGGGAGCTGTTTTTT.

The V and J genes are TRBV9 and TRBJ1-1, with 8 bases lining up with TRBD1. The CDR3 covers 12 residues. CDR1 and CDR2 from the germline V gene are SGDLS and YYNGEE. With 3 bases clipped from V and 11 bases from J, the junction kept 6 bases outside the gene matches. The CDR3 DNA reads as TGTGCCAGCAGCGAAGACAGGGGAGAGGCTTTCTTT. This gives the protein CASSEDRGEAFF.

This clone was counted between two and nine times. The CDR3 protein is CASSLGQLQTYEQYF. Here the CDR3 DNA reads TGTGCCAGCTCACTAGGACAGCTCCAGACCTACGAGCAGTACTTC. V and J are TRBV18 and TRBJ2-7, with D perhaps TRBD1 (6 bases). This CDR3 is built from 15 residues. Germline CDR1 reads KGHSH; CDR2 reads LQKENI. V lost 4 bases, J lost 2 bases, and 15 bases lay in between.

V gene TRBV9 combines with J gene TRBJ2-1; maybe TRBD2 (6 bases). Trimming stripped 4 bases from V and 2 bases from J, with 16 bases between. This CDR3 region has 16 residues. The V gene's germline CDR1 is SGDLS and CDR2 YYNGEE. In DNA form, the CDR3 reads TGTGCCAGCAGCCCCATGGGGCGGGGCACCTACAATGAGCAGTTCTTC. It translates to CASSPMGRGTYNEQFF.

The chain joins TRBV29-1 to TRBJ2-2; 7 positions agree with TRBD1. Trimming removed 7 bases from V and 2 bases from J; junction bases left unmatched: 7. CDR1 SQVTM and CDR2 ANQGSEA come from the germline V gene. The CDR3 has 14 residues. Written as DNA, the CDR3 is TGCAGCGGGCAGGACAGGCCTAACACCGGGGAGCTGTTTTTT. As protein: CSGQDRPNTGELFF.

As DNA, the CDR3 is TGTGCCACTGGACAGATAATGAACACTGAAGCTTTCTTT. It specifies CATGQIMNTEAFF. This chain connects TRBV6-1 to TRBJ1-1; tentative D call: TRBD1 (6 bases). Trimming took off 10 bases at V and 0 bases at J, with 12 bases between the two ends. Germline CDR1 and CDR2: MNHNS and SASEGT. The CDR3 has 13 residues.

This chain uses TRBV28 with TRBJ1-2, with D possibly TRBD1 on 6 matching bases. V lost 6 bases to trimming and J lost 6 bases, with 17 bases between them. CDR1 and CDR2 from the germline V gene are MDHEN and SYDVKM. This CDR3 has 14 residues. The CDR3 loop is CASRGSGGHNGYTF. Here the CDR3 DNA reads TGTGCCAGCAGAGGCTCGGGGGGACACAATGGCTACACCTTC.

The CDR3 loop reads CATRAGNPRTEAFF. Written as DNA, the CDR3 is TGTGCCACCAGGGCAGGGAATCCTCGGACTGAAGCTTTCTTT. This rearrangement joins TRBV6-1 to TRBJ1-1; perhaps TRBD1 as D (5 bases). Trimming pared 10 bases from V and 5 bases from J, leaving 20 bases between. Germline CDR1 and CDR2: MNHNS and SASEGT. The CDR3 has 14 residues.

The chain recombines TRBV7-2 with TRBJ1-2; 10 bases align to TRBD1. CDR1 and CDR2 from the germline V gene are SGHTA and FQGNSA. Germline trimming cut 3 bases from V and 8 bases from J; bases unmatched to any gene: 12. CDR3 length: 16 amino acids. Written as DNA, the CDR3 is TGTGCCAGCAGCTTCTATGGGGGACAGGGGTGGAGGGGCTACACCTTC. Translated: CASSFYGGQGWRGYTF.

The chain uses TRBV9 and TRBJ1-1; 7 positions match TRBD1. The germline V gene encodes CDR1 SGDLS and CDR2 YYNGEE. The ends lost 1 base at V and 0 bases at J; junction bases unmatched: 6. The CDR3 covers 16 residues. CDR3 loop: CASSVNAGGMNTEAFF. The CDR3 DNA reads as TGTGCCAGCAGCGTAAACGCAGGGGGGATGAACACTGAAGCTTTCTTT.

This clone was picked up a small number of times. The chain couples TRBV9 to TRBJ1-2; 7 positions match TRBD1. The germline V gene has CDR1 SGDLS and CDR2 YYNGEE. V shed 0 bases, J shed 4 bases, and the junction held 3 bases outside the gene matches. The CDR3 has 14 residues. The CDR3 sequence: CASSVEGAGYGYTF. In DNA, the CDR3 is TGTGCCAGCAGCGTAGAGGGGGCAGGCTATGGCTACACCTTC. The full variable domain, rest sourced from reference TRBV9 and TRBJ1-2, is DSGVTQTPKHLITATGQRVTLRCSPRSGDLSVYWYQQSLDQGLQFLIQYYNGEERAKGNILERFSAQQFPDLHSELNLSSLELGDSALYFCASSVEGAGYGYTFGSGTRLTVV.

The chain combines TRBV30 with TRBJ2-7; the match to TRBD2 covers 10 bases. In germline, CDR1 is GTSNPN, CDR2 SVGIG (reference sequence). This CDR3 is 18 amino acids long. The J segment lost 1 base and the V segment lost 2 bases, leaving 14 bases of the junction unmatched. In DNA form, the CDR3 reads TGTGCCTGGAGTAAAACTAGCGGGATAGGGGGGTGGTCCTACGAGCAGTACTTC. Translating gives CAWSKTSGIGGWSYEQYF. Filled out from reference TRBV30 and TRBJ2-7, the complete variable domain reads SQTIHQWPATLVQPVGSPLSLECTVEGTSNPNLYWYRQAAGRGLQLLFYSVGIGQISSEVPQNLSASRPQDRQFILSSKKLLLSDSGFYLCAWSKTSGIGGWSYEQYFGPGTRLTVT.

The chain combines TRBV2 with TRBJ1-1, with D possibly being TRBD1 (5 bases). Looked up from germline, CDR1 is SNHLY and CDR2 is FYNNEI. This CDR3 is built from 13 residues. V was shortened by 4 bases and J by 8 bases, with 14 bases between the two germline ends. The CDR3 bases are TGTGCCAGCAGTGTAGGACGACAGATAGAAGCTTTCTTT. Translating gives CASSVGRQIEAFF.

This rearrangement joins TRBV11-2 to TRBJ2-7; 11 positions agree with TRBD2. The CDR3 contains 15 residues. The V segment lost 4 bases and the J segment 0 bases; nucleotides outside the gene matches: 2. CDR1 and CDR2 (germline): SGHAT, FQNNGV. The CDR3 DNA sequence: TGTGCCAGCAGCTCGACTAGCGGGGTCTCCTACGAGCAGTACTTC. It translates to CASSSTSGVSYEQYF. The entire variable domain, with the rest obtained from reference TRBV11-2 and TRBJ2-7, is as follows: EAGVAQSPRYKIIEKRQSVAFWCNPISGHATLYWYQQILGQGPKLLIQFQNNGVVDDSQLPKDRFSAERLKGVDSTLKIQPAKLEDSAVYLCASSSTSGVSYEQYFGPGTRLTVT.